This T cell receptor (beta chain) came from a study of T-cell reconstitution after alpha-beta-depleted transplantation in children. General observations from the study: Newly produced T cells mostly provided counts and TCRbeta diversity after one year, as hyperexpanded clones declined.

After removal of 0 bases from V and 3 bases from J, the junction contained 4 bases not matched to a gene. Germline CDR1 is LGHNA and CDR2 is YSLEER. The CDR3 has 15 residues. Comment on this clonotype: What it recognizes is unknown.

As it was prepared, the TCRbeta library received unique molecular identifiers. TCRdb redid the calling of the PCR reads with MiXCR, one entry per CDR3 protein. The table shows some 180,000 distinct CDR3 sequences, with approximately 7% occurring only once. This TCR was sampled from a boy between 2 and 15 years old with acute lymphoblastic leukemia, due to receive a stem cell transplant. The sample in question was PBMCs, obtained before TCRalphabeta/CD19-depleted stem cell transplant. The chain uses TRBV4-3 and TRBJ2-7; 8 nucleotides agree with TRBD2. CDR3 sequence (DNA): TGCGCCAGCAGCCAAGATTCTAGCGGGCACTACGAGCAGTACTTC. This sequence encodes CASSQDSSGHYEQYF.